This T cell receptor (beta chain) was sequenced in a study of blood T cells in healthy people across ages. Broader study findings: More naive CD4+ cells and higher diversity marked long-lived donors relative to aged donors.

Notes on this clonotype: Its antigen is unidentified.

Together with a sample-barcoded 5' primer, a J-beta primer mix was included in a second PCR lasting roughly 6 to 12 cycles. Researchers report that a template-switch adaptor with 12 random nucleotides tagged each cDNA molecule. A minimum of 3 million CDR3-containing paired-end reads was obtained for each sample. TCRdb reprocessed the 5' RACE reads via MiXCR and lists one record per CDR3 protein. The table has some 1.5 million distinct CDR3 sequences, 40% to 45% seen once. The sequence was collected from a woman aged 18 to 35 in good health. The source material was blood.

CDR3 sequence reads: CASSFRDDQPQHF. The CDR3 bases are TGTGCCAGCAGCTTTCGGGACGATCAGCCCCAGCATTTT. V gene TRBV7-2 combines with J gene TRBJ1-5; tentative D call: TRBD1 (5 bases). Germline CDR1 and CDR2: SGHTA and FQGNSA. Trimming removed 3 bases at V and 5 bases at J, with 8 bases between. The CDR3 length is 13 residues.